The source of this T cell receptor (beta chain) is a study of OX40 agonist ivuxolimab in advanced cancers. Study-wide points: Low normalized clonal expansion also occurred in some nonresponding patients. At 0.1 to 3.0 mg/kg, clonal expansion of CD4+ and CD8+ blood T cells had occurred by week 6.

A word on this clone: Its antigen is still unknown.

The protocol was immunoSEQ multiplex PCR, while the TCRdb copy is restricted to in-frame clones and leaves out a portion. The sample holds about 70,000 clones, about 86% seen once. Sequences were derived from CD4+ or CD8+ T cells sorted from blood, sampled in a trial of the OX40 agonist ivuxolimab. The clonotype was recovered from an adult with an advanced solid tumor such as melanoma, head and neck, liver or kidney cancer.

CDR3 in DNA: TGCAGCGTTGAAGTTTTGTTGAACTATGGCTACACCTTC. It encodes CSVEVLLNYGYTF. The gene calls are TRBV29-1 and TRBJ1-2; the D is unclear. Germline CDR1 and CDR2: SQVTM and ANQGSEA. Trimming stripped 1 base from V and 2 bases from J, with 8 bases between. The CDR3 consists of 13 residues.